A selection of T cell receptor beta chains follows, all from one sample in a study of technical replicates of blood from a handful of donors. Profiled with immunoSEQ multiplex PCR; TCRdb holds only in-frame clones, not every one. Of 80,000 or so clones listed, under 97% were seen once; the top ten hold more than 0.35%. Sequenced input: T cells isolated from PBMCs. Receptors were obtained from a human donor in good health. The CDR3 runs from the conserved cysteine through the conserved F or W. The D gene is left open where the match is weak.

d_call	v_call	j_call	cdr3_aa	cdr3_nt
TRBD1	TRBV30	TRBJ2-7	CARQSGTGLEQYF	TGTGCCCGACAATCCGGGACAGGGCTCGAGCAGTACTTC
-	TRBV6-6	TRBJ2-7	CASSISYEQYF	TGTGCCAGCAGTATTAGCTACGAGCAGTACTTC
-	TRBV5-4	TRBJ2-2	CASSLDRVNGELFF	TGTGCCAGCAGCTTGGACAGGGTAAACGGGGAGCTGTTTTTT
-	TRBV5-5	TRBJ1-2	CASSLSGDNYGYTF	TGTGCCAGCAGCTTGTCGGGAGATAACTATGGCTACACCTTC
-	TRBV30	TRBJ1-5	CAWSSQGVNQPQHF	TGTGCCTGGAGTAGCCAAGGGGTTAATCAGCCCCAGCATTTT
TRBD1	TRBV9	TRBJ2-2	CASSEQGAVVGELFF	TGTGCCAGCAGCGAGCAGGGGGCTGTAGTCGGGGAGCTGTTTTTT
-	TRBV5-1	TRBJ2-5	CASSLFDQETQYF	TGCGCCAGCAGCTTGTTCGACCAAGAGACCCAGTACTTC
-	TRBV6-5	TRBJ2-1	CASKSPSSYNEQFF	TGTGCCAGCAAAAGCCCGAGCTCCTACAATGAGCAGTTCTTC
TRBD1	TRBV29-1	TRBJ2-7	CSVAGGLSYEQYF	TGCAGCGTCGCAGGGGGCCTCTCCTACGAGCAGTACTTC
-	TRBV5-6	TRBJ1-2	CATTRVLTGSNGYTF	TGTGCCACTACTCGAGTATTAACCGGGAGTAATGGCTACACCTTC
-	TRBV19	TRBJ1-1	CASTRKGGTEAFF	TGTGCCAGTACCAGGAAGGGAGGAACTGAAGCTTTCTTT
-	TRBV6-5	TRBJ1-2	CASSYVGDYNYGYTF	TGTGCCAGCAGTTACGTCGGGGATTATAACTATGGCTACACCTTC
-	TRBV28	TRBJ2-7	CASSLIGSDQYF	TGTGCCAGCAGTCTAATCGGGAGCGATCAGTACTTC
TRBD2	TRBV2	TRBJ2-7	CAGGTSGNYEQYF	TGTGCCGGAGGGACTAGCGGGAACTACGAGCAGTACTTC
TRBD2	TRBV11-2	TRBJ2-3	CASSPWTSGATDTQYF	TGTGCCAGCAGCCCGTGGACTAGCGGGGCCACAGATACGCAGTATTTT
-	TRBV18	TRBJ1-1	CASSPTPGVMNTEAFF	TGTGCCAGCTCACCGACCCCGGGGGTCATGAACACTGAAGCTTTCTTT
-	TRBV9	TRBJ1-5	CASSVTGSSNQPQHF	TGTGCCAGCAGCGTTACAGGGTCTAGCAATCAGCCCCAGCATTTT
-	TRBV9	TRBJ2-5	CASSKFGAIQETQYF	TGTGCCAGCAGCAAATTTGGGGCGATACAAGAGACCCAGTACTTC
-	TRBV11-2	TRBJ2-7	CASSFTSGSYEQYF	TGTGCCAGCAGCTTTACGAGCGGCTCCTACGAGCAGTACTTC
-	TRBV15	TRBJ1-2	CATSRDRGDGVSNYGYTF	TGTGCCACCAGCAGAGATCGGGGTGATGGGGTATCCAACTATGGCTACACCTTC
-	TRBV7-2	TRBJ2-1	CASSLAVGPGNEQFF	TGTGCCAGCAGCTTAGCGGTGGGCCCAGGCAATGAGCAGTTCTTC